This T cell receptor beta chain stems from a study of long-term antiretroviral therapy in people with HIV. Turning to this clone: Its cognate antigen is unknown.

Whole-study results and caveats: Researchers lacked any data on ART adherence, viral resistance or therapy changes. The data indicate that diversity increased after ART but remained below transplant donor controls.

CDR1 is MGHDK and CDR2 is SYGVNS in the germline V gene. V dropped 1 base and J dropped 2 bases, with 5 bases sitting between them. The CDR3 is 13 amino acids. Run at survey level, the immunoSEQ assay was version v3.0. Assay: immunoSEQ multiplex PCR; the TCRdb copy retains only in-frame clones and omits some. The repertoire holds 20,000 or so clones, with 80% as singletons. This clonotype was sampled from a woman aged 25 to 39 with HIV. The chain recombines TRBV25-1 with TRBJ1-2; D gene uncertain. Material: unsorted PBMCs, obtained 2.9 years after starting antiretroviral therapy. CDR3 DNA: TGTGCCAGCAGTGAATCCAAGAACTATGGCTACACCTTC. It codes for CASSESKNYGYTF.